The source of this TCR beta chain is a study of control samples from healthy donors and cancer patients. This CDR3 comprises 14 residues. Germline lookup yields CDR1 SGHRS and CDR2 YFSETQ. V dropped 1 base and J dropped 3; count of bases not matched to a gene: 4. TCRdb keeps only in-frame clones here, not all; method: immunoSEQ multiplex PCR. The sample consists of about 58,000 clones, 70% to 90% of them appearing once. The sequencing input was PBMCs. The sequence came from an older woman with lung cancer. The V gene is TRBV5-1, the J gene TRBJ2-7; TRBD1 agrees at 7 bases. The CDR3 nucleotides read TGCGCCAGCAGCTTGACAGGGGAAAACTACGAGCAGTACTTC. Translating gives CASSLTGENYEQYF.